The 7 T cell receptor beta chains below all came from one sample that was sequenced in a study of cytomegalovirus exposure and HLA in healthy donors (dated 2017 in TCRdb). The library came from the immunoSEQ multiplex PCR assay. A mixture of 60 forward primers for TCR Vbeta segments and 13 reverse primers for TCR Jbeta segments was used in the multiplex PCR. Not all clones reach the TCRdb copy of this immuneACCESS table, which keeps in-frame sequences only. Checked studies attribute under half of the gap to unresolved V genes and leave the rest unexplained. Counted in this sample were over 70,000 clones; roughly 72% of them appeared once. Jointly, the top ten make up about a fifth of the sample. The specimen was PBMCs. The receptors shown here come from a man younger than 40 in good health and CMV-seropositive.

This rearrangement joins TRBV14 to TRBJ2-7; no reliable D call. There are 13 residues in the CDR3. Germline CDR1 and CDR2: SGHDN and FVKESK. The germline V and J ends were trimmed by 2 bases and 7 bases, with 12 bases remaining between them. The CDR3 spells CASSQIPASEQYF. The CDR3, as DNA: TGTGCCAGCAGCCAAATCCCAGCGAGTGAGCAGTACTTC. Full variable domain (remainder filled in from reference TRBV14 and TRBJ2-7): EAGVTQFPSHSVIEKGQTVTLRCDPISGHDNLYWYRRVMGKEIKFLLHFVKESKQDESGMPNNRFLAERTGGTYSTLKVQPAELEDSGVYFCASSQIPASEQYFGPGTRLTVT.

The chain is built from TRBV18 and TRBJ1-1; TRBD1 agrees at 7 bases. This CDR3 has 13 amino acids. Trimming removed 5 bases from V and 4 bases from J; junction bases left unmatched: 4. Germline CDR1 KGHSH, CDR2 LQKENI. The CDR3 here is CASSSNRGTEAFF. DNA of the CDR3: TGTGCCAGCTCATCAAACAGGGGCACTGAAGCTTTCTTT.

The rearrangement uses TRBV27 and TRBJ2-3, with TRBD1 as a possible D gene (6 bases). The CDR3 extends over 14 amino acids. V was shortened by 6 bases and J by 6 bases, with 16 bases between the two germline ends. Germline-derived CDR1 and CDR2 are MNHEY and SMNVEV (reference sequence). The CDR3 DNA reads as TGTGCCAGCAGGACCTCTTATACAGGGGATACGCAGTATTTT. Its protein product is CASRTSYTGDTQYF.

This clone came up a few times. The chain couples TRBV7-9 to TRBJ1-4; D possibly corresponds to TRBD1 (5 bases). This CDR3 has 14 residues. Between the trimmed V and J ends, which lost 0 bases and 8 bases, there was a span of 10 bases. In germline, CDR1 is SEHNR, CDR2 FQNEAQ (reference sequence). The CDR3 loop reads CASSLARGIEKLFF. The CDR3 coding sequence is TGTGCCAGCAGCTTAGCGCGGGGGATCGAAAAACTGTTTTTT.

The J gene is TRBJ2-7, the V gene TRBV29-1, with D possibly being TRBD2 (7 bases). Per germline, CDR1 SQVTM and CDR2 ANQGSEA. Trimming left V 3 bases short and J 7 bases short, with 13 bases between. The CDR3 spans 12 residues. Written as DNA, the CDR3 is TGCAGCGTTGAGGCGGGGGCCAGGGAGCAGTACTTC. Translated, it gives CSVEAGAREQYF.

In this sample, this clone turned up once. The chain links TRBV2 to TRBJ1-2; 8 bases line up with TRBD1. J lost 5 bases, V lost 3 bases, and 5 bases had no gene match. The CDR3 has 14 residues. CDR1 is SNHLY, CDR2 FYNNEI, per germline. The CDR3 nucleotides are TGTGCCAGCAGTGAGGCCAGGGGGCTGTATGGCTACACCTTC. This encodes CASSEARGLYGYTF.

The chain links TRBV11-2 to TRBJ1-1; 8 nucleotides align to TRBD1. The CDR3 has 16 residues. The germline gives CDR1 SGHAT, CDR2 FQNNGV. Trimming removed 4 bases from V and 9 bases from J; junction bases left unmatched: 16. CDR3 sequence reads: CASSSKGGDRPGKAFF. CDR3 nucleotide sequence: TGTGCCAGCAGCTCCAAGGGTGGGGACAGGCCGGGCAAAGCTTTCTTT.